This TCR beta chain was documented in a study of cytomegalovirus exposure and HLA in healthy donors. This PCR relied on a set of 60 Vbeta primers and 13 Jbeta primers. Profiling relied on immunoSEQ multiplex PCR, and the TCRdb table lists in-frame clones only, not all of them. The repertoire holds about 150,000 clones, with 75% to 90% as singletons. There are a few counts of this clone. Sequencing input: PBMCs. This clonotype was obtained from a male donor in good health and CMV-seropositive.

The CDR3 region is CASSHTSNSPLHF. The CDR3, as DNA: TGTGCCAGCAGTCATACATCAAATTCACCCCTCCACTTT. This chain links TRBV6-6 with TRBJ1-6; D gene ambiguous. V was pared by 5 bases and J by 7 bases, with 9 bases between. The CDR3 loop spans 13 amino acids. Germline lookup yields CDR1 MNHNY and CDR2 SVGAGI (reference sequence).